Sequencing of this T cell receptor (beta chain) was carried out in a study of graft-versus-host responses after intestinal transplantation. For the study at large: After anti-thymocyte globulin induction, recipients took tacrolimus and steroids for 3 to 4 years. General observations from the study: Across patients carrying graft-donor T cell macrochimerism, allografts held high graft-versus-host to host-versus-graft clonal ratios. Early after transplant, HvG declines were associated with peak levels of circulating GvH clones.

As for this clone: Its antigen remains unknown.

After removal of 4 bases from V and 6 bases from J, the junction contained 8 bases not matched to a gene. The CDR3 spans 15 residues. Germline-derived CDR1 and CDR2 are LGHNA and YNFKEQ. Sequencing used immunoSEQ multiplex PCR; TCRdb keeps in-frame clones, though not all of them. The sample has tens of thousands of clones; roughly four fifths are singletons. This chain joins TRBV4-2 and TRBJ2-7; TRBD2 matches at 11 bases. Sequences were derived from unstimulated CD8+ T cells sorted from spleen or lymph node cells, sampled before intestinal transplant. The sequence came from a human donor who received an intestinal transplant. In DNA form, the CDR3 reads TGTGCCAGCAGCCCAATAGCGGGAGGGCCAGGCGAGCAGTACTTC. Translation gives CASSPIAGGPGEQYF.